One T cell receptor (beta chain) is described in this entry. The CDR3 totals 15 residues. Germline values: CDR1 LNHDA, CDR2 SQIVND (reference sequence). J gave up 8 bases and V 6 bases, and 10 bases lay outside the gene matches. The data originate from a study of blood T cell repertoires in COVID-19. Study details: Some COVID-19 samples were acute and others convalescent; all came from the United States, Italy and Spain. PBMCs, B-cell-depleted T cells, or T cells provided the cDNA or gDNA that made up the material.

TCRdb's copy holds only in-frame clones and misses some; the assay was immunoSEQ multiplex PCR. The sample consists of 100,000 or so clones, 60% to 80% of them appearing once. The TCR was taken from a man between 60 and 70 years old with active or convalescent COVID-19. Sequenced sample: peripheral blood. The rearrangement links TRBV19 to TRBJ2-1; 10 bases match TRBD2. The CDR3 loop reads CASRERSGRAYEQFF. As DNA, the CDR3 is TGTGCCAGTAGGGAAAGAAGCGGGAGGGCCTATGAGCAGTTCTTC.